These 30 T cell receptor beta chains were all obtained from the same sample, sequenced in a study of shared clonotypes between healthy human individuals. Sequencing used immunoSEQ multiplex PCR; TCRdb keeps in-frame clones, though not all of them. The sample has 2 million to 3 million clones, 80% to 95% seen once. The specimen was naive CD4+ T cells from PBMCs. Subset: CD45RA+ positively selected. The receptors stem from a man younger than 30 in good health. Some clones in this sample may be carry-over from other donors' samples.

The rearrangement links TRBV7-2 to TRBJ2-7; D is unclear. There are 15 residues in the CDR3. Germline CDR1 SGHTA, CDR2 FQGNSA. Between the trimmed V and J ends, which lost 1 base and 2 bases, there was a span of 12 bases. The CDR3 sequence: CASSLESGLPYEQYF. The CDR3 bases are TGTGCCAGCAGCTTAGAATCGGGCCTCCCCTACGAGCAGTACTTC.

The chain has TRBV25-1 and TRBJ2-2, with D possibly matching TRBD1 (6 bases). CDR1 is MGHDK, CDR2 SYGVNS, per germline. The V gene lost 7 bases and the J gene lost 0 bases, with 9 bases spanning the gap. This CDR3 contains 14 residues. The CDR3 DNA follows: TGTGCCAGCACGGACAGCGCGAACACCGGGGAGCTGTTTTTT. As protein: CASTDSANTGELFF.

A word on this clone: The sample carries other DNA sequences with the same CDR3. V is TRBV29-1 and J is TRBJ1-5; 7 bases map to TRBD1. Germline lookup yields CDR1 SQVTM and CDR2 ANQGSEA. Germline trimming cut 6 bases from V and 4 bases from J; bases unmatched to any gene: 6. This CDR3 is built from 13 residues. The CDR3 DNA reads as TGCAGCGTCGCACAGGGGTCAAATCAGCCCCAGCATTTT. As protein: CSVAQGSNQPQHF.

With respect to this clone: Compared with germline, one end of the junction differs, possibly owing to a read error. The sample has other DNA sequences that encode this CDR3 too. The chain combines TRBV7-9 with TRBJ1-1; no definite D call. CDR1 is SEHNR and CDR2 is FQNEAQ in the germline V gene (reference sequence). CDR3 size: 14 residues. The CDR3 sequence: CASSLGAGNTEAFF. The CDR3 DNA is TGTGCCAGTAGCTTAGGCGCGGGGAACACTGAAGCTTTCTTT.

Note on this clone: Other DNA sequences of this sample code for an identical CDR3. This rearrangement joins TRBV15 to TRBJ2-3, with no clear D. V lost 3 bases and J lost 6, with 7 bases in between. CDR1 is LNHNV and CDR2 is YYDKDF in the germline V gene (reference sequence). The CDR3 length is 12 residues. In nucleotides, the CDR3 is TGTGCCACCAGCAGTGCTAGGGATACGCAGTATTTT. It yields the protein CATSSARDTQYF.

This sequence joins TRBV11-2 and TRBJ2-1; no clear D. Germline loops: CDR1 SGHAT, CDR2 FQNNGV. Deletions cut 3 bases from V and 6 bases from J, with 6 bases between. The CDR3 sequence is 12 residues long. The CDR3 bases are TGTGCCAGCAGCTTCGCCCCCAATGAGCAGTTCTTC. Translation: CASSFAPNEQFF.

Remarks on this clone: Other DNA variants within this sample encode the same CDR3. The CDR3, as DNA: TGTGCCACCAGCAGTGATGGAAACACCATATATTTT. Translated: CATSSDGNTIYF. This chain connects TRBV15 to TRBJ1-3, with D hard to call. This CDR3 region has 12 residues. Germline values: CDR1 LNHNV, CDR2 YYDKDF (reference sequence). V was trimmed by 3 bases and J by 3 bases, leaving 3 bases between them.

CDR3 protein: CASSPLPNTGELFF. CDR3 sequence (DNA): TGTGCCAGCAGCCCTTTGCCCAACACCGGGGAGCTGTTTTTT. This chain connects TRBV9 to TRBJ2-2; the D is unclear. The CDR3 spans 14 residues. Germline CDR1 is SGDLS and CDR2 is YYNGEE. V lost 4 bases to trimming and J lost 2 bases, with 9 bases between them.

With respect to this clone: This sample includes further DNA sequences coding for the same CDR3. This chain uses TRBV28 with TRBJ1-4; D unclear. There are 11 residues in the CDR3. With 3 bases removed from V and 8 bases from J, the gap between germline ends came to 4 bases. The germline V gene has CDR1 MDHEN and CDR2 SYDVKM. CDR3 sequence reads: CASSLGEKLFF. In DNA form, the CDR3 reads TGTGCCAGCAGTTTGGGCGAAAAACTGTTTTTT.

The chain has TRBV7-3 and TRBJ2-1, with D tentatively TRBD2 (5 bases). The CDR3 covers 14 residues. The germline gives CDR1 SGHTA, CDR2 FQGTGA. Between the trimmed V and J ends, which lost 1 base and 7 bases, there was a span of 11 bases. As DNA, the CDR3 is TGTGCCAGCAGCTTAAGGGAGAGAGGTAATGAGCAGTTCTTC. Translated: CASSLRERGNEQFF.

CDR3 nucleotides: TGTGCCAGCAGTTTATTCGCAGCCTTCCAGGATCAGCCCCAGCATTTT. The encoded protein is CASSLFAAFQDQPQHF. The rearrangement links TRBV27 to TRBJ1-5, with D unresolved. The V gene lost 1 base and the J gene lost 5 bases, with 15 bases spanning the gap. Looked up from germline, CDR1 is MNHEY and CDR2 is SMNVEV (reference sequence). The CDR3 is made up of 16 amino acids.

As concerns this clone: This sample includes further DNA sequences coding for the same CDR3. The chain couples TRBV2 to TRBJ2-5, with 9 positions matching TRBD2. This CDR3 region has 12 residues. The germline gives CDR1 SNHLY, CDR2 FYNNEI. The J segment lost 5 bases and the V segment lost 6 bases, leaving 1 base of the junction unmatched. In DNA, the CDR3 is TGTGCCAGCAGGGCGGGAGGGGAGACCCAGTACTTC. Its translation: CASRAGGETQYF.

The V and J genes are TRBV5-1 and TRBJ2-7; TRBD2 matches 9 bases. The germline V gene has CDR1 SGHRS and CDR2 YFSETQ. V was clipped by 4 bases and J by 2 bases; unmatched bases: 7. The CDR3 runs to 15 residues. The CDR3 DNA reads TGCGCCAGCAGCCCGGTAGCGGGAGCACCCTACGAGCAGTACTTC. Translating it yields CASSPVAGAPYEQYF.

This sequence joins TRBV28 and TRBJ2-7; 10 bases map to TRBD1. This CDR3 has 13 amino acids. Germline CDR1 and CDR2: MDHEN and SYDVKM. Unmatched junction bases numbered 6, after V lost 8 bases and J lost 5 bases. CDR3 DNA sequence: TGTGCCAGCTTGCCGGGACAGGGGAACGAGCAGTACTTC. This translates into CASLPGQGNEQYF.

The J gene is TRBJ1-5, the V gene TRBV28; D possibly corresponds to TRBD1 (5 bases). The CDR3 runs to 17 residues. Germline V gene sequence: CDR1 MDHEN, CDR2 SYDVKM. The V gene lost 3 bases and the J gene lost 1 base, with 16 bases spanning the gap. The CDR3 DNA sequence: TGTGCCAGCAGTTTCGGGACCTTAGGTACGAGCAATCAGCCCCAGCATTTT. Translating gives CASSFGTLGTSNQPQHF.

The rearrangement joins TRBV28 to TRBJ2-7; 8 nucleotides agree with TRBD2. This CDR3 is built from 15 residues. From germline, CDR1 is MDHEN and CDR2 SYDVKM. V lost 0 bases, J lost 6 bases, and 7 bases stayed unmatched. The CDR3 sequence: CASSLWVREEGEQYF. CDR3 nucleotide sequence: TGTGCCAGCAGTTTATGGGTGCGGGAGGAAGGCGAGCAGTACTTC.

This clone was counted a few times. The chain carries TRBV7-3 and TRBJ2-3; the match to TRBD2 covers 11 bases. V lost 4 bases to trimming and J lost 3 bases; unmatched junction nucleotides: 0. The germline gives CDR1 SGHTA, CDR2 FQGTGA. CDR3 size: 14 residues. The CDR3 reads CASSSSGRTDTQYF. The CDR3 DNA follows: TGTGCCAGCAGCTCTAGCGGGAGGACAGATACGCAGTATTTT.

The V and J genes are TRBV9 and TRBJ2-1; maybe TRBD2 (5 bases). CDR1 SGDLS and CDR2 YYNGEE come from the germline V gene. This CDR3 is 17 amino acids long. V was trimmed by 3 bases and J by 0 bases, leaving 16 bases between them. In DNA form, the CDR3 reads TGTGCCAGCAGCGGACCCAAACTAGAGCGCTCCTACAATGAGCAGTTCTTC. It translates to CASSGPKLERSYNEQFF.

The CDR3 DNA reads as TGTGCCAGTAAGGAGGGCACTGAAGCTTTCTTT. It codes for CASKEGTEAFF. The rearrangement links TRBV28 to TRBJ1-1; D remains ambiguous. The germline V gene has CDR1 MDHEN and CDR2 SYDVKM. The length of the CDR3 is 11 residues. Trimming shortened V by 9 bases and J by 4 bases, and 9 bases separated the two germline ends.

The V call is TRBV7-8, the J call TRBJ1-1; D unclear. CDR1 and CDR2 (germline): SGHVS, FQNEAQ. The germline V and J ends were trimmed by 3 bases and 5 bases, with 10 bases remaining between them. The CDR3 has 13 residues. The CDR3 DNA reads as TGTGCCAGCAGCTTGACGGGTGCTACTGAAGCTTTCTTT. Residues: CASSLTGATEAFF.

The table lists this clone with a count of one. The gene calls are TRBV9 and TRBJ2-7, with a tentative D call TRBD2 (7 bases). Germline V gene lookup returns CDR1 SGDLS and CDR2 YYNGEE. Trimming removed 5 bases at V and 3 bases at J, with 12 bases between. The CDR3 spans 13 residues. The CDR3 protein is CASSHREGYEQYF. As DNA, the CDR3 is TGTGCCAGCAGTCACAGGGAGGGCTACGAGCAGTACTTC.

V usage is TRBV10-3 and J usage is TRBJ1-2, with 8 bases that match TRBD1. CDR1 and CDR2 (germline): ENHRY, SYGVKD. Unmatched junction bases numbered 11, after V lost 2 bases and J lost 6 bases. This CDR3 region has 16 residues. CDR3 in amino acids: CAISESPAGGANGYTF. Here the CDR3 DNA reads TGTGCCATCAGTGAGAGTCCGGCAGGGGGCGCGAATGGCTACACCTTC.

The V and J genes are TRBV5-1 and TRBJ1-2; TRBD1 aligns across 11 bases. This CDR3 is 15 amino acids long. Germline CDR1 and CDR2: SGHRS and YFSETQ. With 4 bases clipped from V and 7 bases from J, the junction kept 9 bases outside the gene matches. CDR3 protein: CASSPGTGGFGGYTF. The CDR3, as DNA: TGCGCCAGCAGCCCCGGGACAGGGGGGTTTGGTGGCTACACCTTC. The whole variable domain, remainder taken from reference TRBV5-1 and TRBJ1-2, is KAGVTQTPRYLIKTRGQQVTLSCSPISGHRSVSWYQQTPGQGLQFLFEYFSETQRNKGNFPGRFSGRQFSNSRSEMNVSTLELGDSALYLCASSPGTGGFGGYTFGSGTRLTVV.

The chain is built from TRBV30 and TRBJ1-4, with TRBD1 matching 12 bases. The CDR3 spans 14 residues. The V gene end was trimmed by 3 bases and the J gene end by 10 bases; junction bases not matched to a gene: 6. In germline, CDR1 is GTSNPN, CDR2 SVGIG (reference sequence). This CDR3 is CAWSGDRGRAKLFF. CDR3 in DNA: TGTGCCTGGAGCGGGGACAGGGGGCGCGCAAAACTGTTTTTT.

The J gene is TRBJ2-3, the V gene TRBV5-4, with D perhaps TRBD1 or TRBD2 (5 bases each). Germline loops: CDR1 SGHNT, CDR2 YYREEE (reference sequence). This CDR3 has 17 residues. Trimming removed 4 bases from V and 0 bases from J, with 18 bases in between. DNA of the CDR3: TGTGCCAGCAGCGGGGACGGTCGGACCCGTAGCACAGATACGCAGTATTTT. This gives the protein CASSGDGRTRSTDTQYF.

This chain uses TRBV2 with TRBJ2-5; TRBD1 is a possible D gene (5 bases). The CDR3 sequence is 13 residues long. In germline, CDR1 is SNHLY, CDR2 FYNNEI. V lost 7 bases to trimming and J lost 1 base, with 10 bases between them. This CDR3 reads CASNYDSQETQYF. CDR3 sequence (DNA): TGTGCCAGCAACTATGACAGCCAAGAGACCCAGTACTTC.

About this clone itself: The same CDR3 is also encoded by other DNA sequences in this sample. The chain is built from TRBV29-1 and TRBJ1-1; D unclear. CDR1 and CDR2 from the germline V gene are SQVTM and ANQGSEA. Between the trimmed V and J ends, which lost 7 bases and 0 bases, there was a span of 6 bases. The CDR3 runs to 11 residues. CDR3 in amino acids: CSARVNTEAFF. For the CDR3, the DNA is TGCAGCGCCCGCGTGAACACTGAAGCTTTCTTT.

The rearrangement links TRBV5-1 to TRBJ2-7, with TRBD2 matching over 8 bases. Trimming removed 0 bases from V and 0 bases from J; junction bases left unmatched: 2. There are 15 residues in the CDR3. CDR1 and CDR2 from the germline V gene are SGHRS and YFSETQ. Here the CDR3 DNA reads TGCGCCAGCAGCTTGGGGGGACTAGTCTCCTACGAGCAGTACTTC. It is translated as CASSLGGLVSYEQYF.

This sequence joins TRBV7-3 and TRBJ1-2; weak D call: TRBD1 (5 bases). This CDR3 is built from 16 residues. Germline V lookup: CDR1 SGHTA, CDR2 FQGTGA. Trimming cost V 2 bases and J 3 bases, with 16 bases left between them. CDR3 loop: CASSLLSMRGHYGYTF. CDR3 coding DNA: TGTGCCAGCAGCTTACTGTCGATGCGGGGCCACTATGGCTACACCTTC.

This clone was recorded once. The chain is built from TRBV19 and TRBJ1-5, with D possibly being TRBD1 (5 bases). CDR1 and CDR2 (germline): LNHDA, SQIVND (reference sequence). This CDR3 comprises 14 residues. Trimming pared 3 bases from V and 5 bases from J, leaving 11 bases between. The CDR3 sequence: CASSMRRGHQPQHF. CDR3 in DNA: TGTGCCAGTAGTATGAGGAGGGGTCATCAGCCCCAGCATTTT.